The 17 T cell receptor beta chains in this list originate from one sample, sequenced in a study of cytomegalovirus exposure and HLA in healthy donors. Use of 60 Vbeta and 13 Jbeta primers characterized the PCR. Method: immunoSEQ multiplex PCR; TCRdb's copy keeps in-frame clones and lacks some. Of approximately 130,000 clones in the sample, around 73% are singletons; the top ten hold 0.95% to 1.5%. Sequenced input: PBMCs. The origin of the receptors is a man aged 50-59 years in good health and CMV-seronegative.

The chain links TRBV19 to TRBJ2-5, with D perhaps matching TRBD1 (6 bases). This CDR3 has 15 amino acids. Germline lookup yields CDR1 LNHDA and CDR2 SQIVND (reference sequence). Trimming took off 5 bases at V and 4 bases at J, with 17 bases between the two ends. This chain's CDR3 is CASSDPLQGRETQYF. Here the CDR3 DNA reads TGTGCCAGTAGTGACCCCTTACAGGGACGAGAGACCCAGTACTTC.

The chain carries TRBV18 and TRBJ2-3; 9 nucleotides match TRBD2. There are 16 residues in the CDR3. V trimming: 0 bases; J trimming: 2 bases; junction bases outside the gene matches: 3. Germline-derived CDR1 and CDR2 are KGHSH and LQKENI. CDR3 nucleotide sequence: TGTGCCAGCTCACCACCGGGACTAGCTGCCACAGATACGCAGTATTTT. Translating gives CASSPPGLAATDTQYF.

The chain carries TRBV27 and TRBJ2-7; 8 nucleotides align to TRBD2. V dropped 3 bases and J dropped 0; count of bases not matched to a gene: 10. CDR3 length: 17 residues. Germline CDR1 reads MNHEY; CDR2 reads SMNVEV (reference sequence). In nucleotides, the CDR3 is TGTGCCAGCAGTTTGAGTTCGGCTAGCGGGCTCTCCTACGAGCAGTACTTC. This encodes CASSLSSASGLSYEQYF.

This clone was counted a single time. The chain is built from TRBV7-9 and TRBJ1-5, with TRBD1 matching 8 bases. The CDR3 has 13 residues. J lost 6 bases, V lost 4 bases, and 2 bases had no gene match. CDR1 SEHNR and CDR2 FQNEAQ come from the germline V gene (reference sequence). The chain's CDR3 is CASSSTGAQPQHF. As DNA, the CDR3 is TGTGCCAGCAGCTCGACAGGGGCTCAGCCCCAGCATTTT.

V and J are TRBV15 and TRBJ2-3, with 9 bases that match TRBD1. The CDR3 has 13 residues. V lost 9 bases, J lost 5 bases, and 6 bases stayed unmatched. From germline, CDR1 is LNHNV and CDR2 YYDKDF (reference sequence). The CDR3 DNA sequence: TGTGCCACAGAGGACAGGGGAAAAGATACGCAGTATTTT. Protein: CATEDRGKDTQYF. The variable domain in full, with the rest retrieved from reference TRBV15 and TRBJ2-3, is DAMVIQNPRYQVTQFGKPVTLSCSQTLNHNVMYWYQQKSSQAPKLLFHYYDKDFNNEADTPDNFQSRRPNTSFCFLDIRSPGLGDTAMYLCATEDRGKDTQYFGPGTRLTVL.

This clone has just a few counts. The V call is TRBV10-3, the J call TRBJ2-1; TRBD1 matches 9 bases. The germline gives CDR1 ENHRY, CDR2 SYGVKD. The J segment lost 8 bases and the V segment lost 0 bases, leaving 5 bases of the junction unmatched. This CDR3 is 15 amino acids long. The CDR3 DNA reads TGTGCCATCAGTGAGTCAGACAGGGGGGCGGATGAGCAGTTCTTC. This translates into CAISESDRGADEQFF.

This clone was detected once. V and J are TRBV10-1 and TRBJ2-7, with D possibly matching TRBD1 (5 bases). There are 12 residues in the CDR3. Germline assignment: CDR1 WNHNN and CDR2 SYGVQD (reference sequence). Trimming cost V 5 bases and J 6 bases, with 11 bases left between them. The CDR3 protein is CASSLSTGEQYF. For the CDR3, the DNA is TGCGCCAGCAGTTTAAGTACAGGCGAGCAGTACTTC.

V usage is TRBV27 and J usage is TRBJ2-2; the match to TRBD2 covers 9 bases. The junction had 1 base not matched to a gene; V was cut back by 3 bases and J by 5 bases. The CDR3 has 14 amino acids. Germline V gives CDR1 MNHEY, CDR2 SMNVEV (reference sequence). The DNA for the CDR3 is TGTGCCAGCAGTTTCAGCGGGGGGACCGGGGAGCTGTTTTTT. Its protein is CASSFSGGTGELFF.

The CDR3: CAIRGLAGAGELFF. The DNA of the CDR3 is TGTGCCATCAGGGGACTAGCGGGAGCCGGGGAGCTGTTTTTT. The J gene is TRBJ2-2, the V gene TRBV10-3; 14 nucleotides agree with TRBD2. Germline loops: CDR1 ENHRY, CDR2 SYGVKD. With 6 bases clipped from V and 6 bases from J, the junction kept 0 bases outside the gene matches. This CDR3 has 14 amino acids.

This clone was seen at least ten times. The chain carries TRBV4-1 and TRBJ1-2; TRBD1 is a possible D gene (5 bases). In germline, CDR1 is MGHRA, CDR2 YSYEKL. Trimming left V 2 bases short and J 7 bases short, with 11 bases between. This CDR3 has 13 amino acids. The CDR3 region has the DNA TGCGCCAGCAGCCAAAGCGGGGGGACTGGCTACACCTTC. Protein: CASSQSGGTGYTF.

This clone came up a few times. This sequence joins TRBV18 and TRBJ1-5; maybe TRBD1 (5 bases). Germline V gives CDR1 KGHSH, CDR2 LQKENI. V dropped 2 bases and J dropped 7 bases, with 9 bases sitting between them. The CDR3 length is 13 residues. The CDR3 sequence: CASSPAGEQPQHF. The CDR3 region has the DNA TGTGCCAGCTCACCAGCGGGGGAACAGCCCCAGCATTTT.

The chain is built from TRBV7-9 and TRBJ2-2, with a weak D call TRBD2 (6 bases). The CDR3 has 16 residues. Per the germline V gene, CDR1 is SEHNR and CDR2 is FQNEAQ (reference sequence). V lost 3 bases to trimming and J lost 5 bases, with 16 bases between them. The CDR3 nucleotides are TGTGCCAGCAGCTTTCCCCAGGCAGGGAGGACCGGGGAGCTGTTTTTT. Its protein product is CASSFPQAGRTGELFF.

The gene calls are TRBV6-1 and TRBJ1-2; D might be TRBD1 (6 bases). The CDR3 sequence is 12 residues long. V was clipped by 8 bases and J by 7 bases, with 14 bases between them. Germline CDR1 and CDR2: MNHNS and SASEGT. CDR3 nucleotides: TGTGCCAGCGATCTAACAGGGTGTGGCTACACCTTC. Protein sequence: CASDLTGCGYTF.

The chain combines TRBV6-5 with TRBJ1-1; 7 positions match TRBD1. CDR3 size: 13 residues. The V segment lost 10 bases and the J segment 4 bases; nucleotides outside the gene matches: 9. CDR1 is MNHEY, CDR2 SVGAGI, per germline. The CDR3 protein is CATSRGRGTEAFF. For the CDR3, the DNA is TGTGCCACCTCAAGGGGGCGAGGCACTGAAGCTTTCTTT.

V usage is TRBV6-6 and J usage is TRBJ1-1; TRBD1 matches at 7 bases. J gave up 11 bases and V 8 bases, and 14 bases lay outside the gene matches. The CDR3 runs 13 residues. Per the germline V gene, CDR1 is MNHNY and CDR2 is SVGAGI (reference sequence). CDR3 loop: CASSTADREFAFF. The CDR3 DNA follows: TGTGCCAGCTCAACTGCTGACAGGGAGTTTGCTTTCTTT.

The chain carries TRBV5-4 and TRBJ1-1; weak D call: TRBD1 (6 bases). V gave up 3 bases and J gave up 6 bases, with 15 bases separating them. This CDR3 is built from 14 residues. Germline assignment: CDR1 SGHNT and CDR2 YYREEE (reference sequence). The CDR3 DNA reads as TGTGCCAGCAGCTCTCAACAGGGACACTCTGAAGCTTTCTTT. Protein product: CASSSQQGHSEAFF. The entire variable domain, with the rest obtained from reference TRBV5-4 and TRBJ1-1, is as follows: ETGVTQSPTHLIKTRGQQVTLRCSSQSGHNTVSWYQQALGQGPQFIFQYYREEENGRGNFPPRFSGLQFPNYSSELNVNALELDDSALYLCASSSQQGHSEAFFGQGTRLTVV.

This clone was seen only once. This sequence joins TRBV5-4 and TRBJ2-1; 10 bases match TRBD2. J gave up 2 bases and V 6 bases, and 11 bases lay outside the gene matches. Per germline, CDR1 SGHNT and CDR2 YYREEE (reference sequence). The CDR3 spans 17 residues. Here the CDR3 DNA reads TGTGCCAGCAAAACTAGCGGGATTACAGCCCCCTACAATGAGCAGTTCTTC. It specifies CASKTSGITAPYNEQFF.